The clone carrying this T cell receptor beta chain was seen a single time. Antigen unknown. The record originates from a study of shared clonotypes between healthy human individuals. Broader study findings: Generally, naive subsets came out with larger estimated richness than memory subsets. A reduction in generation probabilities was seen for non-shared clonotypes relative to those shared by all four donors.

Germline CDR1 LNHNV, CDR2 YYDKDF (reference sequence). Trimming removed 1 base at V and 6 bases at J, with 9 bases between. CDR3 length equals 13 residues. Libraries were prepared by immunoSEQ multiplex PCR; TCRdb keeps only in-frame clonotypes and omits some of them. Among more than 2 million clones listed, 90% to 95% were seen once. Material for sequencing was naive CD4+ T cells sorted from blood. Specified subset: CD45RA+ positively selected. This receptor was identified in a man between 18 and 29 years old in good health. V and J are TRBV15 and TRBJ1-1; D is ambiguous. The CDR3 region is CATSRGQLPEAFF. In nucleotides, the CDR3 is TGTGCCACCAGCAGAGGCCAACTCCCTGAAGCTTTCTTT.